The 24 T cell receptor beta chains below all came from one sample that was sequenced in a study of cytomegalovirus exposure and HLA in healthy donors. Using immunoSEQ multiplex PCR, the repertoire was profiled, and TCRdb retains in-frame clones only, with some absent. The sample has around 300,000 clones; 88% are singletons. The specimen sequenced was PBMCs. Receptors were obtained from a man younger than 45 in good health and CMV-seronegative.

V and J are TRBV18 and TRBJ1-6; TRBD1 matches at 8 bases. The CDR3 consists of 15 residues. Germline-derived CDR1 and CDR2 are KGHSH and LQKENI. Unmatched junction bases numbered 4, after V lost 2 bases and J lost 7 bases. The CDR3: CASSPIRQGNSPLHF. The CDR3 DNA sequence: TGTGCCAGCTCACCAATAAGACAGGGGAATTCACCCCTCCACTTT.

This clone came up once. J is TRBJ2-7 and V is TRBV7-2, with 8 nucleotides matching TRBD2. The V and J ends lost 1 base and 0 bases, in that order; junction bases with no gene match: 2. Germline CDR1 and CDR2: SGHTA and FQGNSA. The CDR3 is made up of 15 amino acids. The CDR3 protein is CASSLVAGSSYEQYF. Here the CDR3 DNA reads TGTGCCAGCAGCTTAGTAGCGGGGAGCTCCTACGAGCAGTACTTC. Full variable domain (remainder filled in from reference TRBV7-2 and TRBJ2-7): GAGVSQSPSNKVTEKGKDVELRCDPISGHTALYWYRQSLGQGLEFLIYFQGNSAPDKSGLPSDRFSAERTGGSVSTLTIQRTQQEDSAVYLCASSLVAGSSYEQYFGPGTRLTVT.

The chain employs TRBV5-1 and TRBJ1-1; 9 bases are shared with TRBD1. The CDR3 extends over 18 amino acids. J was trimmed by 4 bases and V by 0 bases; bases with no gene match: 13. Germline V gene data show CDR1 as SGHRS and CDR2 as YFSETQ. The CDR3 loop reads CASSLDPKRQGGVTEAFF. CDR3 coding DNA: TGCGCCAGCAGCTTGGACCCCAAACGACAGGGGGGCGTCACTGAAGCTTTCTTT.

V is TRBV18 and J is TRBJ1-5; D gene uncertain. The CDR3 runs to 14 residues. Per germline, CDR1 KGHSH and CDR2 LQKENI. V shed 3 bases and J shed 4 bases, with 10 bases lying between them. The CDR3 DNA reads as TGTGCCAGCTCACCGGTTTACACGAATCAGCCCCAGCATTTT. This sequence encodes CASSPVYTNQPQHF.

This chain uses TRBV5-4 with TRBJ1-6; TRBD1 agrees at 9 bases. V lost 2 bases, J lost 7 bases, and 7 bases stayed unmatched. This CDR3 region has 16 residues. Germline CDR1 and CDR2: SGHNT and YYREEE (reference sequence). The CDR3 region has the DNA TGTGCCAGCAGCTTTCCGGGACAGGGTAACAATTCACCCCTCCACTTT. Its translation: CASSFPGQGNNSPLHF.

The V and J genes are TRBV2 and TRBJ2-5, with D hard to call. The end of the DNA is better explained by TRBJ2-7, so the J call may be wrong. Germline CDR1 SNHLY, CDR2 FYNNEI. This CDR3 is 13 amino acids long. The CDR3 protein is CASSEDIMYEQYF. As DNA, the CDR3 is TGTGCCAGCAGTGAAGATATAATGTACGAGCAGTACTTC.

V gene TRBV7-2 combines with J gene TRBJ2-7, with D hard to call. The V gene lost 5 bases and the J gene lost 4 bases, with 12 bases spanning the gap. Germline V CDR1 and CDR2: SGHTA, FQGNSA. The CDR3 spans 13 residues. The CDR3 nucleotides are TGTGCCAGCAGCGTCCCAGGCCCGTACGAGCAGTACTTC. Residues: CASSVPGPYEQYF.

The rearrangement links TRBV11-2 to TRBJ2-1; a weak D match, TRBD1 (6 bases). The V end was cut by 5 bases, the J end by 2 bases, with 13 bases between. This CDR3 region has 15 residues. The germline CDR1 and CDR2 sequences are SGHAT and FQNNGV. The CDR3 reads CASSPMAGAYNEQFF. The CDR3 coding sequence is TGTGCCAGCAGCCCCATGGCAGGGGCCTACAATGAGCAGTTCTTC.

This clone has a single count. J is TRBJ2-7 and V is TRBV2; D is uncertain. CDR1 and CDR2 from the germline V gene are SNHLY and FYNNEI. The CDR3 consists of 15 residues. Trimming took off 2 bases at V and 2 bases at J, with 13 bases between the two ends. CDR3 bases: TGTGCCAGCAGTGAATCGTCTATCCCGACCTACGAGCAGTACTTC. This sequence encodes CASSESSIPTYEQYF.

The V and J genes are TRBV6-1 and TRBJ1-2, with a weak D call TRBD1 (5 bases). The CDR3 is 13 residues long. V lost 9 bases to trimming and J lost 3 bases, with 14 bases between them. CDR1 MNHNS and CDR2 SASEGT come from the germline V gene. The CDR3 reads CASGGGTDYGYTF. The CDR3 DNA reads as TGTGCCAGTGGGGGGGGGACCGACTATGGCTACACCTTC.

This chain links TRBV5-1 with TRBJ1-1; D is undetermined. Trimming took 4 bases from V and 1 from J, leaving 14 bases between them. Germline V gene data show CDR1 as SGHRS and CDR2 as YFSETQ. The CDR3 has 15 amino acids. Here the CDR3 reads CASSLIRDGNTEAFF. The CDR3 nucleotides read TGCGCCAGCAGCCTGATCCGGGATGGGAACACTGAAGCTTTCTTT.

This sequence joins TRBV5-1 and TRBJ2-7; 8 nucleotides line up with TRBD1. CDR3 length: 17 amino acids. The V gene's germline CDR1 is SGHRS and CDR2 YFSETQ. J lost 5 bases, V lost 3 bases, and 16 bases had no gene match. Here the CDR3 DNA reads TGCGCCAGCAGCTCGGATCGGACAGGGACCCCTCCTAACGAGCAGTACTTC. Residues: CASSSDRTGTPPNEQYF.

V and J are TRBV5-6 and TRBJ1-6, with a tentative D call TRBD1 (5 bases). The V end was cut by 6 bases, the J end by 7 bases, with 14 bases between. Germline values: CDR1 SGHDT, CDR2 YYEEEE. CDR3 size: 14 residues. CDR3 in DNA: TGTGCCAGCAACTATCGGGGGACCAATTCACCCCTCCACTTT. Translating it yields CASNYRGTNSPLHF.

This chain connects TRBV2 to TRBJ1-2; 8 nucleotides match TRBD1. J was trimmed by 4 bases and V by 6 bases; bases with no gene match: 4. This CDR3 has 13 residues. The germline V gene encodes CDR1 SNHLY and CDR2 FYNNEI. The DNA of the CDR3 is TGTGCCAGCAGCGGGGGACAGGTCTATGGCTACACCTTC. The encoded protein is CASSGGQVYGYTF.

V usage is TRBV5-4 and J usage is TRBJ1-1; 8 nucleotides line up with TRBD1. CDR3 length equals 18 residues. The J segment lost 4 bases and the V segment lost 4 bases, leaving 18 bases of the junction unmatched. Per the germline V gene, CDR1 is SGHNT and CDR2 is YYREEE (reference sequence). The CDR3 protein is CASSDSGGAWTRSTEAFF. The CDR3 region has the DNA TGTGCCAGCAGCGACTCAGGGGGCGCCTGGACTAGAAGCACTGAAGCTTTCTTT.

In its sample, this clone was seen a few times. The chain joins TRBV30 to TRBJ1-6; perhaps TRBD1 as D (5 bases). The CDR3 has 13 amino acids. Between the trimmed V and J ends, which lost 4 bases and 7 bases, there was a span of 11 bases. The V gene's germline CDR1 is GTSNPN and CDR2 SVGIG (reference sequence). This chain's CDR3 is CAWTGRLNSPLHF. CDR3 nucleotides: TGTGCCTGGACAGGGCGTCTCAATTCACCCCTCCACTTT.

The rearrangement joins TRBV12-5 to TRBJ2-2, with TRBD2 matching 9 bases. The CDR3 covers 16 residues. Germline CDR1 LGHNT, CDR2 FRNRAP. V dropped 2 bases and J dropped 3; count of bases not matched to a gene: 4. Here the CDR3 reads CASGLLIAGDTGELFF. The CDR3 nucleotides are TGTGCTAGTGGTTTGCTGATAGCGGGAGACACCGGGGAGCTGTTTTTT. Complete variable domain (other parts from reference TRBV12-5 and TRBJ2-2): DARVTQTPRHKVTEMGQEVTMRCQPILGHNTVFWYRQTMMQGLELLAYFRNRAPLDDSGMPKDRFSAEMPDATLATLKIQPSEPRDSAVYFCASGLLIAGDTGELFFGEGSRLTVL.

The chain links TRBV30 to TRBJ2-7; D ambiguous. The ends were cut back, 2 bases at V and 3 bases at J, with 8 bases in the middle. The CDR3 covers 12 residues. From germline, CDR1 is GTSNPN and CDR2 SVGIG (reference sequence). The CDR3 bases are TGTGCCTGGAGTCCACAGCTCTACGAGCAGTACTTC. It specifies CAWSPQLYEQYF.

The DNA of the CDR3 is TGTGCCAGCAGCTTAGGGCCAAGGGGGTATCAGCCCCAGCATTTT. It yields the protein CASSLGPRGYQPQHF. The rearrangement uses TRBV7-8 and TRBJ1-5; weak D call: TRBD1 (6 bases). V lost 1 base and J 5 bases, leaving 12 bases between the germline ends. The CDR3 is 15 residues long. CDR1 and CDR2 from the germline V gene are SGHVS and FQNEAQ.

V is TRBV19 and J is TRBJ1-4, with 7 positions matching TRBD1. Germline V gene data show CDR1 as LNHDA and CDR2 as SQIVND (reference sequence). Losses at the gene ends were 4 bases for V and 10 bases for J; bases not matched to a gene: 6. The CDR3 runs 13 residues. The CDR3 sequence: CASSTGQSLKLFF. In DNA, the CDR3 is TGTGCCAGTAGTACGGGACAGAGTCTAAAACTGTTTTTT.

This chain joins TRBV6-6 and TRBJ1-1; the match to TRBD1 covers 7 bases. Germline V gives CDR1 MNHNY, CDR2 SVGAGI (reference sequence). Trimming took 6 bases from V and 1 from J; bases not matched to a gene: 8. The CDR3 spans 15 residues. CDR3: CASSRGQEGNTEAFF. The CDR3 bases are TGTGCCAGCAGCCGCGGACAGGAGGGGAACACTGAAGCTTTCTTT.

The sample holds one count of this clone. CDR3 sequence reads: CASSGAGTGELFF. The CDR3 nucleotides are TGCGCCAGCAGTGGGGCCGGCACCGGGGAGCTGTTTTTT. The chain recombines TRBV5-1 with TRBJ2-2; D is possibly TRBD1 (5 bases). The germline CDR1 and CDR2 sequences are SGHRS and YFSETQ. V shed 5 bases and J shed 4 bases, with 9 bases lying between them. There are 13 residues in the CDR3.

The count of this clone is one. This sequence joins TRBV4-3 and TRBJ1-4, with TRBD1 identical over 7 bases. Unmatched junction bases numbered 14, after V lost 5 bases and J lost 2 bases. The germline CDR1 and CDR2 sequences are LGHNA and YSLEER. The CDR3 has 18 amino acids. The CDR3 DNA is TGCGCCAGCAGCTCCTTCGGGCAGGGGGTGGATACTAATGAAAAACTGTTTTTT. As protein: CASSSFGQGVDTNEKLFF.

The gene calls are TRBV27 and TRBJ1-6, with D uncertain. CDR3 length: 16 residues. Germline lookup yields CDR1 MNHEY and CDR2 SMNVEV (reference sequence). The V end lost 4 bases, the J end lost 9 bases, and 19 bases lay between the germline ends. CDR3 DNA sequence: TGTGCCAGCAGTTCGTCGGAGGGCGAGGGTATTTCACCCCTCCACTTT. Its translation is CASSSSEGEGISPLHF.